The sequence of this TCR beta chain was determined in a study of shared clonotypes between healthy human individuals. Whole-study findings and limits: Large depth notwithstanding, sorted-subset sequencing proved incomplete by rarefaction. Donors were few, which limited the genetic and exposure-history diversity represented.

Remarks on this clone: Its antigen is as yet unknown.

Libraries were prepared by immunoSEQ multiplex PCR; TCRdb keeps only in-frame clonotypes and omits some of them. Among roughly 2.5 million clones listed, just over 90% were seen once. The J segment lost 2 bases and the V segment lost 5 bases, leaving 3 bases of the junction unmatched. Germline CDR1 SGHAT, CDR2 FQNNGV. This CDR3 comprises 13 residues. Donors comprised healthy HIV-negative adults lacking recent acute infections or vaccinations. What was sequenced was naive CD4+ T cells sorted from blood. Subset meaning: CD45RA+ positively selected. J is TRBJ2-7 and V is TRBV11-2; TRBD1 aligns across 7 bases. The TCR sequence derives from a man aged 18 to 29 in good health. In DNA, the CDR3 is TGTGCCAGCAGCCCGACAGGGACCTACGAGCAGTACTTC. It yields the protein CASSPTGTYEQYF.